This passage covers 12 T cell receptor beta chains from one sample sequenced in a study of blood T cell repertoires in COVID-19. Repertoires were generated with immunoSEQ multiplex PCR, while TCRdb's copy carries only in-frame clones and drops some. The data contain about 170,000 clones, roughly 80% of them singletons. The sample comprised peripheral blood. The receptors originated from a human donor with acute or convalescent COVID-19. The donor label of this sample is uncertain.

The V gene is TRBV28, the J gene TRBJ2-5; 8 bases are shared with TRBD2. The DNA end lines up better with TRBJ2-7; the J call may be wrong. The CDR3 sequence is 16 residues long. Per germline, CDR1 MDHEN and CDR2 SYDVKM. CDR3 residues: CASSLYGRAGSNEQYF. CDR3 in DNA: TGTGCCAGCAGTTTATACGGGAGGGCCGGGAGCAACGAGCAGTACTTC.

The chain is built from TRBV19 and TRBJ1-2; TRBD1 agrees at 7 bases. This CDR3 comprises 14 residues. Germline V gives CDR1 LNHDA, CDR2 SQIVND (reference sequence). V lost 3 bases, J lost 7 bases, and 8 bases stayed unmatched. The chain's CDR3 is CASSIVAGTVGYTF. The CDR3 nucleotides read TGTGCCAGTAGTATTGTGGCAGGGACAGTTGGCTACACCTTC.

CDR3 coding DNA: TGCGCCAGCAGCCAGAGGACAGGGGACAACTATGGCTACACCTTC. Translated: CASSQRTGDNYGYTF. The gene calls are TRBV5-1 and TRBJ1-2; 9 nucleotides align to TRBD1. Germline lookup yields CDR1 SGHRS and CDR2 YFSETQ. The CDR3 sequence is 15 residues long. Trimming at V came to 4 bases and at J to 2 bases, leaving 6 bases not matched to a gene.

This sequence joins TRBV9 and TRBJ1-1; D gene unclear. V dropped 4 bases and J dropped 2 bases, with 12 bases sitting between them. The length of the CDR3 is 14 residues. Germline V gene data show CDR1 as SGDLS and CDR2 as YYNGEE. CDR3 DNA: TGTGCCAGCAGCACAACGGGTTACAACACTGAAGCTTTCTTT. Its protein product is CASSTTGYNTEAFF.

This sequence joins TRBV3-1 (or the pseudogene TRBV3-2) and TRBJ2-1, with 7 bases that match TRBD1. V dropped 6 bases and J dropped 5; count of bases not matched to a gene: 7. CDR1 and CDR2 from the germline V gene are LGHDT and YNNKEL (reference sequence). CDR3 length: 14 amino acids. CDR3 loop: CASSRQGMDNEQFF. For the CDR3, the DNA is TGTGCCAGCAGTCGACAGGGAATGGACAATGAGCAGTTCTTC.

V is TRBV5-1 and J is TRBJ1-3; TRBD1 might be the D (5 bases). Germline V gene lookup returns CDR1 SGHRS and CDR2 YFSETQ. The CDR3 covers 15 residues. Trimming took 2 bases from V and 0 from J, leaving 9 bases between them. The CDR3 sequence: CASSLSGDSGNTIYF. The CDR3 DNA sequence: TGCGCCAGCAGCTTATCGGGGGACTCTGGAAACACCATATATTTT.

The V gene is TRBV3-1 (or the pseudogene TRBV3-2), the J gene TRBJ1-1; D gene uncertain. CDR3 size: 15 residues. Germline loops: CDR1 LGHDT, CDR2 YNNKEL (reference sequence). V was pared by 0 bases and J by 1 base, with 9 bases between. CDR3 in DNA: TGTGCCAGCAGCCAAGATGGAGGGAAGAACACTGAAGCTTTCTTT. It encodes CASSQDGGKNTEAFF.

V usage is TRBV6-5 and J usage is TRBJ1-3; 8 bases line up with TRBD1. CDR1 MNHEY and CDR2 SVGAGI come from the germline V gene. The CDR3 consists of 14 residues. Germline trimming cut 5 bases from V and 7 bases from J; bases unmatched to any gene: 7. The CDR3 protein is CASSPAGQANTIYF. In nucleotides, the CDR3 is TGTGCCAGCAGTCCGGCGGGACAGGCTAACACCATATATTTT.

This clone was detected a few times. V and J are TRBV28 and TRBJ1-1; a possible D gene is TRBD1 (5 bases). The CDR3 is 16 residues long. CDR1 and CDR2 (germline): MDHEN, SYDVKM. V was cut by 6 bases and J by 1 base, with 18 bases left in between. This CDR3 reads CASSPIWGSQNTEAFF. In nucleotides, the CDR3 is TGTGCCAGCAGCCCAATCTGGGGCAGCCAGAACACTGAAGCTTTCTTT.

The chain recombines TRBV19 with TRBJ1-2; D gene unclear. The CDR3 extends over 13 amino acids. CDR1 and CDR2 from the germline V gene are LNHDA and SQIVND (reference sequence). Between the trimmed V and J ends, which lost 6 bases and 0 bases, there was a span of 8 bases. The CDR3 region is CASSQASNYGYTF. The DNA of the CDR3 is TGTGCCAGTAGCCAGGCCTCTAACTATGGCTACACCTTC. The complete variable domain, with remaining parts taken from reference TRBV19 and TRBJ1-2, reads DGGITQSPKYLFRKEGQNVTLSCEQNLNHDAMYWYRQDPGQGLRLIYYSQIVNDFQKGDIAEGYSVSREKKESFPLTVTSAQKNPTAFYLCASSQASNYGYTFGSGTRLTVV.

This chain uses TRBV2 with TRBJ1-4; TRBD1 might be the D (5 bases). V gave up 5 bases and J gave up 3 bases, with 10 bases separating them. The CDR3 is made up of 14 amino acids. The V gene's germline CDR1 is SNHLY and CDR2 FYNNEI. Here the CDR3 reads CASSPRVANEKLFF. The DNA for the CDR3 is TGTGCCAGCAGTCCCAGGGTGGCTAATGAAAAACTGTTTTTT.

CDR3 nucleotides: TGCGCCAGCAGTCAGGGTTTGAACACTGAAGCTTTCTTT. As protein: CASSQGLNTEAFF. This chain connects TRBV10-1 to TRBJ1-1; a weak D match, TRBD1 (5 bases). The CDR3 contains 13 residues. Germline lookup yields CDR1 WNHNN and CDR2 SYGVQD (reference sequence). V lost 5 bases to trimming and J lost 0 bases, with 7 bases between them.